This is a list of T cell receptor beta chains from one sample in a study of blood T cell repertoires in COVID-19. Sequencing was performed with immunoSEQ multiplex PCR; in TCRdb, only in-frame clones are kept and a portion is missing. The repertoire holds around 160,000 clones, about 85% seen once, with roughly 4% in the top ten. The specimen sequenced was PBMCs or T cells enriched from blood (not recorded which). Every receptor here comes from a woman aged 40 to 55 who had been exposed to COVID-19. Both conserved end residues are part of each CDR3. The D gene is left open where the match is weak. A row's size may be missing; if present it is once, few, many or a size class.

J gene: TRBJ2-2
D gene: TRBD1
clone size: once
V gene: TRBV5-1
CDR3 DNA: TGCGCCAGCAGCCCACTACAGGGGAACGGGGAGCTGTTTTTT
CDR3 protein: CASSPLQGNGELFF

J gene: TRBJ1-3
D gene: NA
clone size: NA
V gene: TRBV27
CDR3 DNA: TGTGCCAGCAGCTTACAGGCCTTCTCTGGAAACACCATATATTTT
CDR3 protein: CASSLQAFSGNTIYF

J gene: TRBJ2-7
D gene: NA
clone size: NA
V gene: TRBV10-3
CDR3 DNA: TGTGCCACCGGACAGCCAGGCTACGAGCAGTACTTC
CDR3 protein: CATGQPGYEQYF

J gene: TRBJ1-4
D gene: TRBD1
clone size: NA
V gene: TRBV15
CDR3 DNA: TGTGCCACCAGCAGTTCCGGGGGTGGGACAGGGGTGAAAAAACTGTTTTTT
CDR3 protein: CATSSSGGGTGVKKLFF

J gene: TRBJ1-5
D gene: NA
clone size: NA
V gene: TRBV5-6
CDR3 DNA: TGTGCCAGCAGCCCCGGGAGGCAGAATCAGCCCCAGCATTTT
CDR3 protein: CASSPGRQNQPQHF

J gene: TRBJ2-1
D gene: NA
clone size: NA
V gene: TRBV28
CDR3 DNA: TGTGCCAGCAGTCCGGATCTAAAGAGCGATGAGCAGTTCTTC
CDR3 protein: CASSPDLKSDEQFF

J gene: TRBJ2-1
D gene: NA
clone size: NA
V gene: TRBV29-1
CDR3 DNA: TGCAGCGGGACAGAATCCTACAATGAGCAGTTCTTC
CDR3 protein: CSGTESYNEQFF

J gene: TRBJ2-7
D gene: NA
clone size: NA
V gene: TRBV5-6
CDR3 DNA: TGTGCCAGCAGCTTGAGATTGGTCGGCTACGAGCAGTACTTC
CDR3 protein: CASSLRLVGYEQYF

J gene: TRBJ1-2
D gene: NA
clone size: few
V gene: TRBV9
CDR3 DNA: TGTGCCAGCGGGGTAGGGAGCGGCTACACCTTC
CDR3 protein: CASGVGSGYTF

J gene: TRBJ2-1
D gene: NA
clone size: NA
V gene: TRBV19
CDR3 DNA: TGTGCCAGTAGTTTGAGCGGGTATATCAATGAGCAGTTCTTC
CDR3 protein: CASSLSGYINEQFF

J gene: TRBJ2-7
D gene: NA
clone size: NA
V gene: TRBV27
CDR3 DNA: TGTGCCAGCAGTCCCCGCACTGGCAGGGTTACCCACGAGCAGTACTTC
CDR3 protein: CASSPRTGRVTHEQYF

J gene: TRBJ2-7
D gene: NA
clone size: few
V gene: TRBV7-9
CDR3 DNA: TGTGCCAGCAGTCTTATACTTCGGGAGCAGTACTTC
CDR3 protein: CASSLILREQYF

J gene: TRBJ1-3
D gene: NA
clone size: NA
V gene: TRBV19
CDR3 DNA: TGTGCCAGTAGCCAAGGACAGAGCTCTGGAAACACCATATATTTT
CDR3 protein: CASSQGQSSGNTIYF

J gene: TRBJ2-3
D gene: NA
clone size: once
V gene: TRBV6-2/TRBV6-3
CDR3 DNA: TGTGCCAGCAGTTCCTTCAGCGGTCCAGATACGCAGTATTTT
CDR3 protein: CASSSFSGPDTQYF

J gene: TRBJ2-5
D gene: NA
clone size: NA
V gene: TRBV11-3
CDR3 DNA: TGTGCCAGCAGCTTAGGGACGGGATGGGAGACCCAGTACTTC
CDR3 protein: CASSLGTGWETQYF

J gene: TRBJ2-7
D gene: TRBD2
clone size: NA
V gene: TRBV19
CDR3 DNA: TGTGCCAGTAGTATAGCTAGCGGGTTCTCCGAGCAGTACTTC
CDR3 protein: CASSIASGFSEQYF

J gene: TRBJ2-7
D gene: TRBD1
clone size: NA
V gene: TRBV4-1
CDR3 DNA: TGCGCCAGCAGCCAAGGTCACCTACCGGGACAGCTTCCAGAGCAGTACTTC
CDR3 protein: CASSQGHLPGQLPEQYF

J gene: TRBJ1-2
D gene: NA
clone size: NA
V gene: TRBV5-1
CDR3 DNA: TGCGCCAGCAGCTTGGAGAATCAGGGGGGCTACACCTTC
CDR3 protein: CASSLENQGGYTF

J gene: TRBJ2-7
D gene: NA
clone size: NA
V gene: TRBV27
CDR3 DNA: TGTGCCAGCAGTCTATACGAGCAGTACTTC
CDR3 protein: CASSLYEQYF

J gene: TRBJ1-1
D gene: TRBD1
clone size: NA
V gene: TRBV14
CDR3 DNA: TGTGCCAGCAGCCTCCGGACAGGAATGAACACTGAAGCTTTCTTT
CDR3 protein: CASSLRTGMNTEAFF

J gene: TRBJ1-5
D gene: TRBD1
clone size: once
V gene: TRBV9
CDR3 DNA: TGTGCCAGCAGCTCAAGACAGGGAGGTCAGCCCCAGCATTTT
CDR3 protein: CASSSRQGGQPQHF

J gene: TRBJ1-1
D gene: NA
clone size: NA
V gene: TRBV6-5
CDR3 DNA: TGTGCCAGCTCCCGGGGTTCAAACACTGAAGCTTTCTTT
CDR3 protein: CASSRGSNTEAFF

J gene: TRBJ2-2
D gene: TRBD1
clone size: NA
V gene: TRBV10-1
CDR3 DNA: TGCGCCAGCAGTGCCGGGGACAGGACCACCGGGGAGCTGTTTTTT
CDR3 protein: CASSAGDRTTGELFF

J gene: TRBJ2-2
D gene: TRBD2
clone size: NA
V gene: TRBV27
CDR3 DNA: TGTGCCAGCACCATAGGGACTAGCGGGAGGACCGGGGAGCTGTTTTTT
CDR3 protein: CASTIGTSGRTGELFF

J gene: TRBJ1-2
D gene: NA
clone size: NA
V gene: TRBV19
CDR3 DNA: TGTGCCAGTAGTAACTTCGAGGGGGAGGGCTCTGGCTACACCTTC
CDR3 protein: CASSNFEGEGSGYTF

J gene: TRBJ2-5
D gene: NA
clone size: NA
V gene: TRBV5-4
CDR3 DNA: TGTGCCAGCAGCTTGGTGACAGACCAAGAGACCCAGTACTTC
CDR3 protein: CASSLVTDQETQYF

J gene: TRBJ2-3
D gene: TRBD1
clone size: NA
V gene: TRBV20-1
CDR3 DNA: TGCAGTGCTAGTAGGGGGCTGGCAGATACGCAGTATTTT
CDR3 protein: CSASRGLADTQYF

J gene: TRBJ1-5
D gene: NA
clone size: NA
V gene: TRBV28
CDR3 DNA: TGTGCCAGCAGTTCGTCAGGGTCTGGTCAGCCCCAGCATTTT
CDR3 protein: CASSSSGSGQPQHF

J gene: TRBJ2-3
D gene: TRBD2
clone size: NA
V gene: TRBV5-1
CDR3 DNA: TGCGCCAGCAGCCCCCCCGGGGGGTTCACAGATACGCAGTATTTT
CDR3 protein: CASSPPGGFTDTQYF

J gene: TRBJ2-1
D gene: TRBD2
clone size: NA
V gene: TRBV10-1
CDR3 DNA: TGCGCCAGCAGTGAGTCCGAGCGGGAAAATGGCAATGAGCAGTTCTTC
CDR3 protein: CASSESERENGNEQFF

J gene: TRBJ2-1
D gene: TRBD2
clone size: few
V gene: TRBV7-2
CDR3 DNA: TGTGCCAGCAGCTTGGAGGGACTAGCCCTACCCTACAATGAGCAGTTCTTC
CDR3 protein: CASSLEGLALPYNEQFF

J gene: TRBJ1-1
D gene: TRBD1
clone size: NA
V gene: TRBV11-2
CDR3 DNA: TGTGCCAGCAGCCAGGGGACAGGGGGCAAGAACACTGAAGCTTTCTTT
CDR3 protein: CASSQGTGGKNTEAFF

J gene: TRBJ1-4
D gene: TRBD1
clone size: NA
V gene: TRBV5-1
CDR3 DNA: TGCGCCAGCCAGGAGGACAGGGTAGTTGAAAAACTGTTTTTT
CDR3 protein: CASQEDRVVEKLFF

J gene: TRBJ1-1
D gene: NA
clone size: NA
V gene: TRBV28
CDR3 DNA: TGTGCCAGCAGGGGGGCAGGGTTCGGCACTGAAGCTTTCTTT
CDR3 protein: CASRGAGFGTEAFF

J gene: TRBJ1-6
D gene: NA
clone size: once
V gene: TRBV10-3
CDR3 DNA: TGTGCCATCAGTGAGTCGAGGGGAGGTAATAATTCACCCCTCCACTTT
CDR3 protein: CAISESRGGNNSPLHF

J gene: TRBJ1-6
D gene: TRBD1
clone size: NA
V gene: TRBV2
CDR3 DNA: TGTGCCACCACGACAGGGACCCATTCACCCCTCCACTTT
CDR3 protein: CATTTGTHSPLHF

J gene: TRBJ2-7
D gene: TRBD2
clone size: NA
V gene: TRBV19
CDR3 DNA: TGTGCCAGTAGTATCAGGGCGGGAGGATCCTACGAGCAGTACTTC
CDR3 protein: CASSIRAGGSYEQYF

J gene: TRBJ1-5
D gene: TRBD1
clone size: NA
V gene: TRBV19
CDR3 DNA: TGTGCCAGTAGCCCTAGAGGGGGCGCGGGCAATCAGCCCCAGCATTTT
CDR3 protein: CASSPRGGAGNQPQHF

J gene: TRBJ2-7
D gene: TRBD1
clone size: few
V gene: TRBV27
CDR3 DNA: TGTGCCAGCAAAGGACAGGGGGCTTCCTACGAGCAGTACTTC
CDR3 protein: CASKGQGASYEQYF

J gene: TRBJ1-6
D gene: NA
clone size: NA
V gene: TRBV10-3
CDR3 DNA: TGTGCCATCAGTGAGTCTGGGTCCCGGGGGTCACCCCTCCACTTT
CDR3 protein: CAISESGSRGSPLHF

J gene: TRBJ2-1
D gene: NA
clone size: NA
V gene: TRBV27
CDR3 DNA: TGTGCCAGCAGTTTCGCAGGGGATTACTACAATGAGCAGTTCTTC
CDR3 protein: CASSFAGDYYNEQFF

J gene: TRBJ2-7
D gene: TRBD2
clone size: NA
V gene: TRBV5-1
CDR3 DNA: TGCGCCAGCAGCGCATTAGCGGGGGGTGACTACGAGCAGTACTTC
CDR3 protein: CASSALAGGDYEQYF

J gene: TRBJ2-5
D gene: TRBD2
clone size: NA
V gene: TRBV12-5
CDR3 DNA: TGTGCTAGTGGTTTGGGGGCTAGCGGGGGCCAAGAGACCCAGTACTTC
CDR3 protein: CASGLGASGGQETQYF

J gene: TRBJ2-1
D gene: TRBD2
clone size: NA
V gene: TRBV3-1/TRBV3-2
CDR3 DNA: TGTGCCAGCAGCCAACGGGAGGGCCGAAATGAGCAGTTCTTC
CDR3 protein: CASSQREGRNEQFF

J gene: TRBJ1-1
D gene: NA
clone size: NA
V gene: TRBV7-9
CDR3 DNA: TGTGCCAGCCCCCCGGGGGTCGGGGACACTGAAGCTTTCTTT
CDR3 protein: CASPPGVGDTEAFF

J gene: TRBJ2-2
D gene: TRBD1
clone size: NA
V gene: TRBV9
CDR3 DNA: TGTGCCAGCAGCGTCCGGGACAGGGTCTCCGGGGAGCTGTTTTTT
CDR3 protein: CASSVRDRVSGELFF

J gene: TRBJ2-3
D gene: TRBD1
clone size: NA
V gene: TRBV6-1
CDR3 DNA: TGTGCCAGCTTTGAAGAATCCGGGACAGGGGTAGGGAACACAGATACGCAGTATTTT
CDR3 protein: CASFEESGTGVGNTDTQYF

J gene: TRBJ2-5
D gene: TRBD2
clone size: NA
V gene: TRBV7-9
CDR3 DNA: TGTGCCAGCATCCCGGGGGGGAAAGAGACCCAGTACTTC
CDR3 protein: CASIPGGKETQYF

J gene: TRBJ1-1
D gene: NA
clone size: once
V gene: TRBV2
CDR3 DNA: TGTGCCAGCAGGGGGCAGGTTGAAGCTTTCTTT
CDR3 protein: CASRGQVEAFF

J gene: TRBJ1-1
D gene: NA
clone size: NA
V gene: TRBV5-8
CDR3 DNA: TGTGCCAGCAGAGGTAGGGGGGGCATGAGCACTGAAGCTTTCTTT
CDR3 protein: CASRGRGGMSTEAFF

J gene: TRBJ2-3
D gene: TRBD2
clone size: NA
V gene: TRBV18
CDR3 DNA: TGTGCCAGCTCACCATTTTCTAGCGGGTCCGCAGATACGCAGTATTTT
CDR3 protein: CASSPFSSGSADTQYF